This T cell receptor beta chain emerged from a study of T cells in Graves' hyperthyroidism and ophthalmopathy. Researchers amplified the TCR beta CDR3 regions from RNA transcripts. The HTBI primer set was used in a first-round RT-PCR of the TCR CDR3. TCRdb re-derived calls from the multiplex PCR reads in MiXCR, one entry per CDR3 protein. The table has 150,000 or so distinct CDR3 sequences, 22% seen once. The V and J ends lost 2 bases and 0 bases, in that order; junction bases with no gene match: 22. The CDR3 runs 22 residues. Germline CDR1 reads SGHAT; CDR2 reads FQNNGV. Sequencing input: blood. The sequence came from a woman between 50 and 59 years old with Graves' hyperthyroidism that later progressed to Graves' ophthalmopathy. The rearrangement links TRBV11-2 to TRBJ2-7; 10 bases map to TRBD2. CDR3 sequence reads: CASSLLPRGPRALAGTSYEQYF. CDR3 DNA: TGTGCCAGCAGCTTATTGCCCCGCGGCCCAAGAGCACTAGCGGGAACCTCCTACGAGCAGTACTTC.